Listed below are T cell receptor beta chains from one sample, sequenced in a study of beta chain features in type 1 diabetes. Sequenced by immunoSEQ multiplex PCR; TCRdb stores in-frame clones only, minus some. The table lists hundreds of thousands of clones, roughly a sixth of them singletons. The material sequenced was naive CD4+ T cells from blood. The receptors come from a woman aged 18 to 35 in good health. CDR3s include the opening cysteine and the closing phenylalanine or tryptophan. Each record gives: clone size, V gene, J gene, D gene, CDR3 protein, CDR3 DNA. The D gene is left open where the match is weak. The size field is filled for only some rows; it gives once, few, many or a size class.

>-|TRBV28|TRBJ1-5|-
CASSSTGTGLPNQPQHF
TGTGCCAGCAGTTCGACCGGGACGGGGTTGCCTAATCAGCCCCAGCATTTT
>few|TRBV5-4|TRBJ2-1|-
CASNLEPPGPSYNEQFF
TGTGCCAGCAACCTAGAACCTCCAGGCCCTAGTTACAATGAGCAGTTCTTC
>-|TRBV28|TRBJ2-7|TRBD2
CASSRAGGPSPYEQYF
TGTGCCAGCAGTAGAGCGGGAGGGCCCTCCCCCTACGAGCAGTACTTC
>-|TRBV9|TRBJ1-2|-
CASSVREGKGYGYTF
TGTGCCAGCAGCGTAAGGGAGGGTAAGGGCTATGGCTACACCTTC
>few|TRBV10-3|TRBJ2-5|TRBD2
CAISQMGLARRATQYF
TGTGCCATCAGCCAAATGGGACTAGCGCGCAGGGCGACCCAGTACTTC
>-|TRBV7-2|TRBJ2-3|-
CASSAPSTDTQYF
TGTGCCAGCAGCGCCCCTAGCACAGATACGCAGTATTTT
>few|TRBV7-9|TRBJ2-7|-
CASSEISTVREEQYF
TGTGCCAGCAGCGAGATATCGACAGTTCGGGAAGAGCAGTACTTC
>few|TRBV10-3|TRBJ2-2|-
CAISLGTVNTGELFF
TGTGCCATCAGCTTAGGGACCGTTAACACCGGGGAGCTGTTTTTT
>few|TRBV6-6|TRBJ2-1|TRBD2
CASSYSGVVYNEQFF
TGTGCCAGCAGTTATAGCGGGGTTGTATACAATGAGCAGTTCTTC
>few|TRBV28|TRBJ2-7|TRBD2
CASKKGLAGISGYEQYF
TGTGCCAGCAAGAAGGGACTAGCGGGAATATCGGGCTACGAGCAGTACTTC
>-|TRBV21-1|TRBJ1-1|-
CASSAPLGQPNTEAFF
TGTGCCAGCAGCGCTCCGCTGGGGCAGCCGAACACTGAAGCTTTCTTT
>-|TRBV13|TRBJ2-1|TRBD2
CASSYVLAGDSYNEQFF
TGTGCCAGCAGCTACGTGTTAGCGGGAGATTCCTACAATGAGCAGTTCTTC
>few|TRBV28|TRBJ2-7|TRBD2
CASSSPGLGPYEQYF
TGTGCCAGCAGTTCCCCAGGACTAGGCCCCTACGAGCAGTACTTC
>-|TRBV7-3|TRBJ1-2|-
CASSQHPGANYGYTF
TGTGCCAGCAGCCAACATCCGGGAGCTAACTATGGCTACACCTTC
>-|TRBV5-1|TRBJ2-7|-
CASSLEHRGIEQYF
TGCGCCAGCAGCTTGGAACACAGAGGGATAGAGCAGTACTTC
>-|TRBV7-2|TRBJ2-7|-
CASSLAPSLGWAYEQYF
TGTGCCAGCAGCTTAGCCCCCTCCCTAGGGTGGGCCTACGAGCAGTACTTC
>-|TRBV4-1|TRBJ2-1|-
CASSPNGGLDNEQFF
TGCGCCAGCAGCCCGAATGGGGGGCTCGACAATGAGCAGTTCTTC
>few|TRBV19|TRBJ1-1|-
CASSIGAVNTEAFF
TGTGCCAGTAGTATAGGCGCAGTGAACACTGAAGCTTTCTTT
>-|TRBV2|TRBJ2-1|TRBD2
CASGGGSGNEQFF
TGTGCCAGCGGCGGGGGTAGCGGCAATGAGCAGTTCTTC
>-|TRBV5-6|TRBJ2-1|-
CASSRDRGNEQFF
TGTGCCAGCAGTCGGGACCGTGGCAATGAGCAGTTCTTC
>-|TRBV7-2|TRBJ2-1|-
CASSSAIAEAYNEQFF
TGTGCCAGCAGCTCCGCTATCGCGGAAGCCTACAATGAGCAGTTCTTC
>few|TRBV11-2|TRBJ2-3|TRBD1
CASSLARPGQVVSTDTQYF
TGTGCCAGCAGCTTAGCCCGACCGGGACAGGTCGTGTCCACAGATACGCAGTATTTT
>-|TRBV7-9|TRBJ2-7|TRBD2
CASSLAYKREFSYEQYF
TGTGCCAGCAGCTTAGCGTATAAGCGGGAGTTCTCCTACGAGCAGTACTTC
>-|TRBV7-2|TRBJ2-1|-
CASSSATYNEQFF
TGTGCCAGCAGCTCGGCTACCTACAATGAGCAGTTCTTC
>few|TRBV10-3|TRBJ2-3|-
CAISGLSTRGDTQYF
TGTGCCATCAGTGGACTGTCTACGAGGGGAGATACGCAGTATTTT
>few|TRBV5-1|TRBJ2-7|TRBD2
CASSTGRGGEQYF
TGCGCCAGCAGCACAGGACGGGGAGGGGAGCAGTACTTC
>-|TRBV14|TRBJ2-5|-
CASSQVPETQYF
TGTGCCAGCAGCCAAGTCCCAGAGACCCAGTACTTC
>few|TRBV11-2|TRBJ1-1|-
CASSPNRERAFF
TGTGCCAGCAGCCCGAACAGGGAACGGGCTTTCTTT
>few|TRBV19|TRBJ1-1|TRBD1
CASSPRTGTEAFF
TGTGCCAGTAGTCCTCGGACAGGTACTGAAGCTTTCTTT
>few|TRBV11-3|TRBJ2-1|TRBD2
CASSHSGSDEQFF
TGTGCCAGCAGCCATAGCGGGAGTGACGAGCAGTTCTTC
>-|TRBV4-3|TRBJ2-1|TRBD2
CASSQGLAGGIGGVNEQFF
TGCGCCAGCAGCCAAGGACTAGCGGGAGGAATTGGAGGGGTCAATGAGCAGTTCTTC
>-|TRBV6-5|TRBJ1-5|-
CASSYKWQHQPQHF
TGTGCCAGCAGTTACAAGTGGCAGCATCAGCCCCAGCATTTT
>few|TRBV15|TRBJ2-1|-
CATSRGTGSYNEQFF
TGTGCCACCAGCAGAGGCACGGGTAGCTACAATGAGCAGTTCTTC
>few|TRBV7-9|TRBJ2-7|-
CASSRTAYEQYF
TGTGCCAGCAGCCGGACAGCCTACGAGCAGTACTTC
>-|TRBV9|TRBJ2-1|-
CASTQRLQGTYNEQFF
TGTGCCAGCACCCAGCGGCTCCAAGGGACCTACAATGAGCAGTTCTTC
>-|TRBV4-2|TRBJ2-1|TRBD2
CASSQAVLADYNEQFF
TGTGCCAGCAGCCAAGCTGTGCTAGCGGACTACAATGAGCAGTTCTTC
>-|TRBV7-8|TRBJ2-2|-
CASSLMGGSNTGELFF
TGTGCCAGCAGCTTAATGGGCGGGTCTAACACCGGGGAGCTGTTTTTT